This TCR beta chain is from a study of OX40 agonist ivuxolimab in advanced cancers. V lost 4 bases and J 6 bases, leaving 15 bases between the germline ends. The CDR3 spans 13 residues. CDR1 and CDR2 from the germline V gene are SQVTM and ANQGSEA. Clones were read by immunoSEQ multiplex PCR, and TCRdb kept only the in-frame ones, dropping some. The table has around 70,000 clones, around 83% seen once; the top ten hold approximately 2.5%. A history of autoimmune disease or systemic immunosuppression excluded patients. The study's findings and limits: Dosing at 0.1 to 3.0 mg/kg was accompanied by clonal expansion of CD4+ and CD8+ blood T cells by week 6.

Details on this clone: The antigen is undetermined.

This specimen consisted of CD4+ or CD8+ T cells sorted from blood, obtained in a trial of the OX40 agonist ivuxolimab. J is TRBJ1-2 and V is TRBV29-1; possibly TRBD1 for D (6 bases). The origin of this receptor is an adult with an advanced solid tumor such as melanoma, head and neck, liver or kidney cancer. The CDR3 coding sequence is TGCAGCGTTGGCTTGGGGGGGCCGGATGGCTACACCTTC. It yields the protein CSVGLGGPDGYTF.